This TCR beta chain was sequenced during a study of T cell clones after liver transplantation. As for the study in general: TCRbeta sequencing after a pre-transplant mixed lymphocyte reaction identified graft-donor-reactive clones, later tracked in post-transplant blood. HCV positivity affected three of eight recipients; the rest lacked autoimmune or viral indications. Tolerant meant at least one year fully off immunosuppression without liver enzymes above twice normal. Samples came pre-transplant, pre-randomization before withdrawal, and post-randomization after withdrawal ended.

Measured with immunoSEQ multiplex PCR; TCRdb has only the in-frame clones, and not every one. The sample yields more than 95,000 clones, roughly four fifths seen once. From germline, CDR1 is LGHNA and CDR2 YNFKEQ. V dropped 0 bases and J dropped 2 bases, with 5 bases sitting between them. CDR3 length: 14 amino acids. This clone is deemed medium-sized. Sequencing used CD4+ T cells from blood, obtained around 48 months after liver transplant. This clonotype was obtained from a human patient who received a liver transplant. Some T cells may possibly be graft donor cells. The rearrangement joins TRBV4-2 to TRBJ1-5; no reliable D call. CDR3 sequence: CASSQDNGNQPQHF. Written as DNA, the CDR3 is TGTGCCAGCAGCCAAGATAACGGCAATCAGCCCCAGCATTTT.